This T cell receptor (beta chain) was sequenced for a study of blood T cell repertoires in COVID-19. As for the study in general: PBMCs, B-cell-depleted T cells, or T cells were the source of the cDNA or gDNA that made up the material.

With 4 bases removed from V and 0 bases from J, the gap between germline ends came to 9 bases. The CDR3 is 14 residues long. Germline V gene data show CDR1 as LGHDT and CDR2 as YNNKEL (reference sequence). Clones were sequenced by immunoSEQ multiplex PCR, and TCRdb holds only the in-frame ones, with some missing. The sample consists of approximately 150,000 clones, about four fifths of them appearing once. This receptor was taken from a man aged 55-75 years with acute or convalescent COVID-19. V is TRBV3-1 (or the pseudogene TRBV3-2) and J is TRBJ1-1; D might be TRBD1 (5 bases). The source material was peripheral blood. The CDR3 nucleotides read TGTGCCAGCAGCCGACAGCTGATGAACACTGAAGCTTTCTTT. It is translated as CASSRQLMNTEAFF.